These 10 T cell receptor beta chains were sequenced from one sample in a study of blood T cell repertoires in COVID-19. TCRdb keeps only in-frame clones here, not all; method: immunoSEQ multiplex PCR. This table holds roughly 65,000 clones, 86% found once. What was sequenced was peripheral blood. Receptor source: a woman aged 55-70 years with acute or convalescent COVID-19.

Points on this clone: One junction end disagrees with the germline gene, perhaps due to a read error. V gene TRBV6-2 or TRBV6-3 combines with J gene TRBJ2-4; 7 bases match TRBD2. The length of the CDR3 is 11 residues. Germline CDR1 MNHEY, CDR2 SVGEGT. CDR3 protein: CASSYGGSLVF. CDR3 coding DNA: TGTGCCAGCAGTTACGGCGGGAGCCTCGTCTTC.

The chain carries TRBV12-5 and TRBJ2-3; 10 nucleotides align to TRBD1. The CDR3 has 15 amino acids. Germline V gene sequence: CDR1 LGHNT, CDR2 FRNRAP. J gave up 2 bases and V 5 bases, and 4 bases lay outside the gene matches. As DNA, the CDR3 is TGTGCTAGTGGTCACGGGACAGGGGCCACAGATACGCAGTATTTT. This codes for CASGHGTGATDTQYF.

V is TRBV28 and J is TRBJ2-3; a possible D gene is TRBD2 (6 bases). Trimming removed 4 bases from V and 4 bases from J, with 18 bases in between. CDR3 length: 16 amino acids. Germline lookup yields CDR1 MDHEN and CDR2 SYDVKM. The DNA for the CDR3 is TGTGCCAGCAGTTCGCCGGGACTGGGGCTGGCAGATACGCAGTATTTT. This sequence encodes CASSSPGLGLADTQYF.

This chain connects TRBV14 to TRBJ2-7, with D perhaps matching TRBD2 (5 bases). The CDR3 consists of 14 residues. Trimming took 1 base from V and 9 from J, leaving 16 bases between them. Germline loops: CDR1 SGHDN, CDR2 FVKESK. The CDR3 region has the DNA TGTGCCAGCAGCCAAGGGAATCCGGGGTTAGGGCAGTACTTC. Translating gives CASSQGNPGLGQYF.

V is TRBV29-1 and J is TRBJ1-1; tentative D call: TRBD1 (5 bases). The ends were cut back, 4 bases at V and 4 bases at J, with 13 bases in the middle. Germline V CDR1 and CDR2: SQVTM, ANQGSEA. This CDR3 spans 13 amino acids. CDR3 DNA: TGCAGCGTTGGGAGGGGAGAGGGCACTGAAGCTTTCTTT. This codes for CSVGRGEGTEAFF.

The genes are TRBV7-3 and TRBJ2-1, with 9 bases aligning to TRBD1. With 1 base clipped from V and 7 bases from J, the junction kept 5 bases outside the gene matches. CDR3 size: 15 residues. The germline CDR1 and CDR2 sequences are SGHTA and FQGTGA. CDR3 DNA: TGTGCCAGCAGCTTAAGTCCCGGGACAGGGAATGAGCAGTTCTTC. This sequence encodes CASSLSPGTGNEQFF.

The chain combines TRBV6-4 with TRBJ1-1, with 7 bases lining up with TRBD1. Germline V gives CDR1 MRHNA, CDR2 SNTAGT. The CDR3 has 14 residues. J was trimmed by 1 base and V by 6 bases; bases with no gene match: 5. This chain's CDR3 is CASSEDRPNTEAFF. The CDR3 DNA is TGTGCCAGCAGCGAGGACAGGCCGAACACTGAAGCTTTCTTT.

V and J are TRBV10-3 and TRBJ2-7, with 8 bases that match TRBD1. The CDR3 spans 14 residues. The ends lost 6 bases at V and 3 bases at J; junction bases unmatched: 7. Germline V gives CDR1 ENHRY, CDR2 SYGVKD. The CDR3 reads CAISGTGHRYEQYF. The CDR3 DNA sequence: TGTGCCATCAGCGGGACAGGCCACCGCTACGAGCAGTACTTC.

V is TRBV12-3 or TRBV12-4 and J is TRBJ1-6, with 7 bases aligning to TRBD1. The ends lost 0 bases at V and 11 bases at J; junction bases unmatched: 1. The CDR3 runs 13 residues. The CDR3 here is CASSLARGTPLHF. In DNA form, the CDR3 reads TGTGCCAGCAGTTTAGCCAGGGGGACACCCCTCCACTTT.

The genes are TRBV7-2 and TRBJ1-1; D possibly corresponds to TRBD1 (6 bases). Trimming removed 1 base at V and 4 bases at J, with 10 bases between. The CDR3 loop spans 14 amino acids. The germline gives CDR1 SGHTA, CDR2 FQGNSA. CDR3 sequence: CASSLGGGGTEAFF. The CDR3 DNA is TGTGCCAGCAGCTTAGGCGGGGGCGGCACTGAAGCTTTCTTT.